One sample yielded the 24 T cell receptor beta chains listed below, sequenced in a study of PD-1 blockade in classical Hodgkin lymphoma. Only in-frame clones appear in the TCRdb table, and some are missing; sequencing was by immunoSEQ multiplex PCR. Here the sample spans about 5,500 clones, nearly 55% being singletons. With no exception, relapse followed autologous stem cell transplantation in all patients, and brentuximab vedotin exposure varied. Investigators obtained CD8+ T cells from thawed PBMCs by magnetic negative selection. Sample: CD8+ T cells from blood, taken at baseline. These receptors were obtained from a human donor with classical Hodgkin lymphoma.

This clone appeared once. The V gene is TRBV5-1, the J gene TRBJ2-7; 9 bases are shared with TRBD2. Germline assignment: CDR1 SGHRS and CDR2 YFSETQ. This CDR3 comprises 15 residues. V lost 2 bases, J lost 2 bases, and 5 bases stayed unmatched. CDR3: CASSFLAGRTYEQYF. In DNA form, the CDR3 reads TGCGCCAGCAGCTTTCTAGCGGGAAGAACCTACGAGCAGTACTTC.

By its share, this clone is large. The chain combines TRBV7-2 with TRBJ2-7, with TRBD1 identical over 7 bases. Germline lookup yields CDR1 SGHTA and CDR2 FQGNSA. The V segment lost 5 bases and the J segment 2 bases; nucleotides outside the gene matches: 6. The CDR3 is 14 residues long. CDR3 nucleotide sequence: TGTGCCAGCAGCGGCCGACAGGGACCCTACGAGCAGTACTTC. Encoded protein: CASSGRQGPYEQYF.

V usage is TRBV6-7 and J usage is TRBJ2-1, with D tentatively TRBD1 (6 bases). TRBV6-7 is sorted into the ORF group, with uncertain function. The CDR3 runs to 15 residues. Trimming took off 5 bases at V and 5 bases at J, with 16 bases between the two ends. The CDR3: CASSMGHEQDNEQFF. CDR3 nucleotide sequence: TGTGCCAGCAGTATGGGACACGAGCAAGACAATGAGCAGTTCTTC.

The chain's CDR3 is CASSLERITYEQYF. Here the CDR3 DNA reads TGTGCCAGCAGCTTAGAGCGGATCACCTACGAGCAGTACTTC. The chain is built from TRBV11-2 and TRBJ2-7, with D unclear. Germline V gene sequence: CDR1 SGHAT, CDR2 FQNNGV. This CDR3 region has 14 residues. V gave up 0 bases and J gave up 2 bases, with 8 bases separating them.

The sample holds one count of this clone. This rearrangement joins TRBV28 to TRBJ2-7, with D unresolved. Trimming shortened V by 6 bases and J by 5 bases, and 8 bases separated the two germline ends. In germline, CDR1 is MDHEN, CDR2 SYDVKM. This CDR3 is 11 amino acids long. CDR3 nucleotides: TGTGCCAGCAGCCCTCTGGACGAGCAGTACTTC. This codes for CASSPLDEQYF.

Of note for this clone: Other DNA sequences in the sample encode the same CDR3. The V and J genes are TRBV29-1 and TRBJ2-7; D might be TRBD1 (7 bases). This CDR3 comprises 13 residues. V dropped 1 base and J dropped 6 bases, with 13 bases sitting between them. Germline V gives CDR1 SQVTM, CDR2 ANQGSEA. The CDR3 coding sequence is TGCAGCGTTGAAGGTCAGGGGGGCGCCGAGCAGTACTTC. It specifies CSVEGQGGAEQYF.

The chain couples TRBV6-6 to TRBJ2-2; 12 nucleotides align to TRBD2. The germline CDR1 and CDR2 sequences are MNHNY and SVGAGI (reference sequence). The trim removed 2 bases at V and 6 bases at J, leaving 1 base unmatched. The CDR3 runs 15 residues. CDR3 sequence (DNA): TGTGCCAGCAGTTACCTAGCGGGAGGGCCCGGGGAGCTGTTTTTT. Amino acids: CASSYLAGGPGELFF.

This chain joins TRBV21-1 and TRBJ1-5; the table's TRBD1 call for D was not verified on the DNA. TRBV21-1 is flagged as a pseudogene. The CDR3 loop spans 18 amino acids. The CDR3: CASSKGGTGGLSNQPQHF. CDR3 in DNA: TGTGCCAGCAGCAAGGGCGGGACAGGGGGACTAAGCAATCAGCCCCAGCATTTT.

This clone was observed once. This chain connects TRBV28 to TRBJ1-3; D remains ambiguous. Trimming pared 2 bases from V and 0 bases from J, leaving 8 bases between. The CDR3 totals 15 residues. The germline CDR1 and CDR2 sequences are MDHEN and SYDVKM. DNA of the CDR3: TGTGCCAGCAGTTTAGACATTCTCTCTGGAAACACCATATATTTT. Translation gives CASSLDILSGNTIYF.

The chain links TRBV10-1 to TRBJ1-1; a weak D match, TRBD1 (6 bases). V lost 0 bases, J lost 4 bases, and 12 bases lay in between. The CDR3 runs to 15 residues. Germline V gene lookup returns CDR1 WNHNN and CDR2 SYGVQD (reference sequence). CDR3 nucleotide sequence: TGCGCCAGCAGTGAGTCGGCGACAGGAGCCACTGAAGCTTTCTTT. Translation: CASSESATGATEAFF.

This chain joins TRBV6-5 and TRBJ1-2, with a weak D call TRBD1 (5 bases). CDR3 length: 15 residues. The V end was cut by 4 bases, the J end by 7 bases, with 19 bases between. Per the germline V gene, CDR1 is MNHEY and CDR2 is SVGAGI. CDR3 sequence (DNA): TGTGCCAGCAGTTTCCCCGATCCAGGGACGAGTGGCTACACCTTC. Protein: CASSFPDPGTSGYTF.

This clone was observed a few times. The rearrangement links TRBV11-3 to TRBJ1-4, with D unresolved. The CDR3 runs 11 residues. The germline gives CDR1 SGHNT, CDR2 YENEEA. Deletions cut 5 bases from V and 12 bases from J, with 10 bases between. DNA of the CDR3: TGTGCCAGCAGCCCTGGGTCGGAACTGTTTTTT. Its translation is CASSPGSELFF.

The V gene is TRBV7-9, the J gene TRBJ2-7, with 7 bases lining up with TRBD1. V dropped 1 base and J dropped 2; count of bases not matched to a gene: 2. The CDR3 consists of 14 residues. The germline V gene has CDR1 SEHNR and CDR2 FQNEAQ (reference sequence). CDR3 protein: CASSLGTGPYEQYF. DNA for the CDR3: TGTGCCAGCAGCTTAGGGACAGGACCCTACGAGCAGTACTTC. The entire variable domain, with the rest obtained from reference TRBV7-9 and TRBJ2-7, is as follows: DTGVSQNPRHKITKRGQNVTFRCDPISEHNRLYWYRQTLGQGPEFLTYFQNEAQLEKSRLLSDRFSAERPKGSFSTLEIQRTEQGDSAMYLCASSLGTGPYEQYFGPGTRLTVT.

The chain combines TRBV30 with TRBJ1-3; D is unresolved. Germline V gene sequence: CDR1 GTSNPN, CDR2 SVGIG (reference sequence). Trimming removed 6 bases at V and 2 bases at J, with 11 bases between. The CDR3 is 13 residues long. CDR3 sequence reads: CACQAGTGNTIYF. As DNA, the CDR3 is TGTGCCTGCCAAGCGGGCACTGGAAACACCATATATTTT.

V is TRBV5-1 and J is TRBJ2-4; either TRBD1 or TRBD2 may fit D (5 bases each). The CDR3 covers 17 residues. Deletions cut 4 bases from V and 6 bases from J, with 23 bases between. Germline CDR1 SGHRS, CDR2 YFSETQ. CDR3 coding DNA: TGCGCCAGCAGCCCAGGGACCCCGGAGGACCTAATAAACATTCAGTACTTC. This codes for CASSPGTPEDLINIQYF.

CDR3 nucleotide sequence: TGTGCCAGCAGCTGGTGGCCCCAGCATTTT. Protein sequence: CASSWWPQHF. The chain couples TRBV11-2 to TRBJ1-5; D not resolved. The V gene's germline CDR1 is SGHAT and CDR2 FQNNGV. V was clipped by 4 bases and J by 9 bases, with 4 bases between them. This CDR3 has 10 residues.

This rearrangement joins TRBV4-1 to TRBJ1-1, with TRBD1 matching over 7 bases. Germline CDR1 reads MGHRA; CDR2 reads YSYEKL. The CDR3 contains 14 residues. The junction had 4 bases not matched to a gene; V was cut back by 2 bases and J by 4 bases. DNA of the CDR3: TGCGCCAGCAGCCAATTACAGGGGAGCACTGAAGCTTTCTTT. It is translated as CASSQLQGSTEAFF.

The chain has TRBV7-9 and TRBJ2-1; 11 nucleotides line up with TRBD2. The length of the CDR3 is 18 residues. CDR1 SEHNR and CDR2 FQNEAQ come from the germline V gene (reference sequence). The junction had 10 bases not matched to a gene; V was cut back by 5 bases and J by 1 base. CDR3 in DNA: TGTGCCAGCAGCGGAGTAGCGGGAGGGGAGAAATCCTACAATGAGCAGTTCTTC. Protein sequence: CASSGVAGGEKSYNEQFF. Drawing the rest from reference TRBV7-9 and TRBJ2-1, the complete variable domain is DTGVSQNPRHKITKRGQNVTFRCDPISEHNRLYWYRQTLGQGPEFLTYFQNEAQLEKSRLLSDRFSAERPKGSFSTLEIQRTEQGDSAMYLCASSGVAGGEKSYNEQFFGPGTRLTVL.

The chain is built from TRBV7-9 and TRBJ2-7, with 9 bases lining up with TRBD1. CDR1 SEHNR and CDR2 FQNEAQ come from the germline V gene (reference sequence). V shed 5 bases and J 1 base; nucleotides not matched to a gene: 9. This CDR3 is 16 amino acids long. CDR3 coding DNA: TGTGCCAGCAGCGGTAACGCCGGGACAGGGTCCTACGAGCAGTACTTC. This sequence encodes CASSGNAGTGSYEQYF.

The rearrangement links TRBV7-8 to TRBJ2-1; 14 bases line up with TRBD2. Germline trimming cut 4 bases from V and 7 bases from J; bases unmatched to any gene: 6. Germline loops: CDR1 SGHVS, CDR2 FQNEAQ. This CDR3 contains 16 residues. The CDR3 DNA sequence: TGTGCCAGCAGCTCGACGACTAGCGGGAGGGGTAATGAGCAGTTCTTC. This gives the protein CASSSTTSGRGNEQFF. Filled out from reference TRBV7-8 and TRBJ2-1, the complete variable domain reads GAGVSQSPRYKVAKRGQDVALRCDPISGHVSLFWYQQALGQGPEFLTYFQNEAQLDKSGLPSDRFFAERPEGSVSTLKIQRTQQEDSAVYLCASSSTTSGRGNEQFFGPGTRLTVL.

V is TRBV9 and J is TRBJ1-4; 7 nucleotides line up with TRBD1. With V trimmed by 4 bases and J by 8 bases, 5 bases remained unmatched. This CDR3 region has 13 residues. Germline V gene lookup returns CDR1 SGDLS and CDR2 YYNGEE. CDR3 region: CASSRGTEEKLFF. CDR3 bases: TGTGCCAGCAGCCGCGGGACAGAAGAAAAACTGTTTTTT.

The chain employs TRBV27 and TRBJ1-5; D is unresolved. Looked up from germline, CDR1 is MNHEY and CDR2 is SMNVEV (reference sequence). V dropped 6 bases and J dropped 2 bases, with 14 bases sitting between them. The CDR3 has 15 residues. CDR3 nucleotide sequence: TGTGCCAGCAGCCACATTTCCGATGGCAATCAGCCCCAGCATTTT. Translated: CASSHISDGNQPQHF.

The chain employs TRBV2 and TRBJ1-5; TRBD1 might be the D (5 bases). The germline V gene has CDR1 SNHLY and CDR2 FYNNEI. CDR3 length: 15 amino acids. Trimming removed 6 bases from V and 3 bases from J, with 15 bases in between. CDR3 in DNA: TGTGCCAGCAGAGAGCCAGGGAATTCCAATCAGCCCCAGCATTTT. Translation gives CASREPGNSNQPQHF. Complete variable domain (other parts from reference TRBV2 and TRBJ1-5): EPEVTQTPSHQVTQMGQEVILRCVPISNHLYFYWYRQILGQKVEFLVSFYNNEISEKSEIFDDQFSVERPDGSNFTLKIRSTKLEDSAMYFCASREPGNSNQPQHFGDGTRLSIL.

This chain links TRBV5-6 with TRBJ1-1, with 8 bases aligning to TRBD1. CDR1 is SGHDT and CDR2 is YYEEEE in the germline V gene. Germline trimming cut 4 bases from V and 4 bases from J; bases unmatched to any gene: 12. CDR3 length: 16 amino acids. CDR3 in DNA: TGTGCCAGCAGCACGACACCGGACAGGGCAAGCACTGAAGCTTTCTTT. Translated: CASSTTPDRASTEAFF.